This paragraph reports one TCR beta chain. The target antigen is unknown. The CDR3 is 12 residues long. CDR1 MDHEN and CDR2 SYDVKM come from the germline V gene. Deletions cut 3 bases from V and 9 bases from J, with 9 bases between. These data originate in a study of shared clonotypes between healthy human individuals. Here immunoSEQ multiplex PCR was the method, and the copy in TCRdb shows in-frame clones only, minus some. This table has about 690,000 clones, roughly 88% appearing once. Whole-study findings and limits: Depth of sequencing was expected to influence donor clonotype sharing.

The sequence came from a man younger than 35 in good health. Some clones in this sample may be carry-over from other donors' samples. The rearrangement uses TRBV28 and TRBJ2-1; TRBD2 is a possible D gene (6 bases). Source material: memory CD8+ T cells from PBMCs. Subset meaning: CD45RO+ cells pooled with CCR7-negative TemRA cells. The DNA of the CDR3 is TGTGCCAGCAGTTTTCTTAGCGGTGAGCAGTTCTTC. Its protein is CASSFLSGEQFF.